This T cell receptor beta chain was observed in a study of response to subunit inactivated influenza vaccine. This clonotype was counted between two and nine times. Its antigen is undetermined. General study findings and limits: Authors suggested seasonal influenza vaccinations each recruit few new T cells.

In TCRdb, the RT-PCR reads were re-called with MiXCR into one record per CDR3 protein. In the table there are 450,000 to 700,000 distinct CDR3 sequences, 14% of which are singletons. This TCR was sampled from a man aged 50 or older who received an inactivated influenza vaccine. The sample consisted of PBMCs from blood, taken 12 days after vaccination.

This CDR3 reads CASSIGLAGGIYESYNEQFF. In nucleotides, the CDR3 is TGTGCCAGCAGCATCGGACTAGCGGGAGGGATATACGAGTCCTACAATGAGCAGTTCTTC. The chain employs TRBV11-2 and TRBJ2-1; 15 bases agree with TRBD2. The CDR3 length is 20 residues. With 5 bases clipped from V and 1 base from J, the junction kept 12 bases outside the gene matches. The germline V gene encodes CDR1 SGHAT and CDR2 FQNNGV.